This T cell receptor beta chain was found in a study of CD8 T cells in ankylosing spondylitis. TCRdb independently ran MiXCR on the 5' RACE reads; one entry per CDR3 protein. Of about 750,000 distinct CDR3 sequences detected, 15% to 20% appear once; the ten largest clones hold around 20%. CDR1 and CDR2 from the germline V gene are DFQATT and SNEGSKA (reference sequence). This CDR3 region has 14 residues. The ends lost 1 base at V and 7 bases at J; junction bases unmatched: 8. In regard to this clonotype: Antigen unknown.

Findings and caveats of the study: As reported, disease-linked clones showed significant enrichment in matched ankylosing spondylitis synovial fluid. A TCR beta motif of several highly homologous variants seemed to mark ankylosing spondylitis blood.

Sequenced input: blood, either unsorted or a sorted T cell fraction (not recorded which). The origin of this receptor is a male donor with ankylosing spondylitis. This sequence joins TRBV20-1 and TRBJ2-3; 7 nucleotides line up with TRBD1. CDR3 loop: CSARGETGLNTQYF. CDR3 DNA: TGCAGTGCTAGAGGCGAGACAGGGCTGAATACGCAGTATTTT.